The 2 T cell receptor beta chains below were found in one sample sequenced in a study of T cell repertoires in cytomegalovirus infection. TCRdb re-called the reads through MiXCR, storing one row per CDR3 protein. The repertoire holds fewer than 950,000 distinct CDR3 sequences, with 32% as singletons. No antigen is known for these receptors. The sample in question was cultured CD8+ T cells from PBMCs, obtained from culture after CMV antigen stimulation. The receptor set was obtained from a human donor in good health (CMV status not recorded). Some clones in this sample may be carry-over from other donors' samples.

This clonotype has only a few counts. This sequence joins TRBV27 and TRBJ2-1; TRBD1 aligns across 8 bases. The CDR3 has 14 residues. V shed 8 bases, J shed 6 bases, and the junction held 9 bases outside the gene matches. CDR1 is MNHEY and CDR2 is SMNVEV in the germline V gene (reference sequence). CDR3: CASSRQGSGNEQFF. For the CDR3, the DNA is TGTGCCAGCTCCCGACAGGGGTCAGGCAATGAGCAGTTCTTC.

The chain's CDR3 is CASSLSIPTDTEAFF. In DNA, the CDR3 is TGTGCCAGCAGCTTGTCTATCCCGACGGACACTGAAGCTTTCTTT. J is TRBJ1-1 and V is TRBV5-4; D is undetermined. CDR3 length: 15 amino acids. CDR1 and CDR2 (germline): SGHNT, YYREEE (reference sequence). The ends were cut back, 1 base at V and 3 bases at J, with 13 bases in the middle.